Listed below are T cell receptor beta chains from one sample, sequenced in a study of cytomegalovirus exposure and HLA in healthy donors. Only in-frame clones appear in the TCRdb table, and some are missing; sequencing was by immunoSEQ multiplex PCR. The data contain approximately 120,000 clones, 83% of them seen just once; the ten biggest clones take up 3.6%. Sequencing was performed on PBMCs. The source is a woman aged 40 to 49 in good health and CMV-seropositive. Each CDR3 is given without its conserved first and last residue. Each record gives: CDR3 protein, J gene, D gene, V gene. The D gene is left open where the match is weak.

ASSETSGSQETQY	TRBJ2-5	TRBD2	TRBV7-9
ASSYDRGGTEAF	TRBJ1-1	TRBD1	TRBV5-1
ARRVTLSNQPQH	TRBJ1-5	-	TRBV5-3
ASSYLLAGRPAEQY	TRBJ2-7	TRBD2	TRBV7-2
ASSPTGQEGYGYT	TRBJ1-2	TRBD1	TRBV6-4
ASSPATGTEQY	TRBJ2-7	TRBD1	TRBV11-2
ASSLGRGFTYEQY	TRBJ2-7	-	TRBV11-2
ASSPSGLAGGLRGGELF	TRBJ2-2	TRBD2	TRBV11-3
ASSPVFRVGSGNTIY	TRBJ1-3	-	TRBV7-9
ASSQAGDYFYEQY	TRBJ2-7	TRBD2	TRBV4-2
ASSLKTGDVGYT	TRBJ1-2	TRBD1	TRBV11-2
ASTPSSVGQVYNEQF	TRBJ2-1	TRBD1	TRBV2
ASCPLAGLPSTQY	TRBJ2-3	TRBD2	TRBV27
ASSLGGGDSQF	TRBJ2-1	-	TRBV7-7
ASSPGREFGTDTQY	TRBJ2-3	TRBD2	TRBV5-4
SGKPGYNEQF	TRBJ2-1	-	TRBV29-1
ASSGQGLYGYT	TRBJ1-2	TRBD1	TRBV6-1
ASQKRAGGRYYNEQF	TRBJ2-1	TRBD2	TRBV11-2
ASSPNRDTDTQY	TRBJ2-3	-	TRBV7-9
ASSASGTYNEQF	TRBJ2-1	TRBD2	TRBV10-2
ASSENGGVYNEQF	TRBJ2-1	-	TRBV2
ASSAGVDGNTIY	TRBJ1-3	-	TRBV6-1
ASSVEGLAGDTQY	TRBJ2-3	TRBD2	TRBV9
ASSASLLAGGPNEQF	TRBJ2-1	TRBD2	TRBV11-2
ASTNSQGAGGYT	TRBJ1-2	TRBD1	TRBV6-5
ASLGEGSPSEYGYT	TRBJ1-2	-	TRBV21-1
ASSFDQGLADTQY	TRBJ2-3	-	TRBV5-6
ASSASGQGNTEAF	TRBJ1-1	TRBD1	TRBV11-2